The rows below give T cell receptor beta chains drawn from one sample of a study of cytomegalovirus exposure and HLA in healthy donors. The table came from immunoSEQ multiplex PCR; TCRdb's copy has only in-frame clones and leaves some out. The sample has about 140,000 clones, around two thirds seen once. Sequencing was performed on PBMCs. The receptor set was obtained from a male donor in good health and CMV-seronegative. The CDR3 runs from the conserved cysteine through the conserved F or W. Each record gives: V gene, clone size, D gene, J gene, CDR3 DNA, CDR3 protein. The D gene is left open where the match is weak. For some rows the clone size is stated as once, few or many, or as a class when expanded; others skip it.

V: TRBV6-6
size: .
D: .
J: TRBJ1-3
DNA: TGTGCCAGCAGTTGGGGCGATAGCTCTGGAAACACCATATATTTT
CDR3: CASSWGDSSGNTIYF

V: TRBV5-1
size: .
D: TRBD2
J: TRBJ2-3
DNA: TGCGCCAGCAGCTTAAGCGGGGGGCCAAGCACAGATACGCAGTATTTT
CDR3: CASSLSGGPSTDTQYF

V: TRBV7-9
size: .
D: .
J: TRBJ2-1
DNA: TGTGCCAGCAGCCCTATGAATGAGCAGTTCTTC
CDR3: CASSPMNEQFF

V: TRBV5-4
size: .
D: TRBD2
J: TRBJ2-1
DNA: TGTGCCAGCAGCCGCACTAGCGGGGGGCACAATGAGCAGTTCTTC
CDR3: CASSRTSGGHNEQFF

V: TRBV11-1
size: .
D: TRBD1
J: TRBJ1-1
DNA: TGTGCCAGCAGCCTAAGACAGGGCGGGACTGAAGCTTTCTTT
CDR3: CASSLRQGGTEAFF

V: TRBV6-1
size: .
D: TRBD1
J: TRBJ1-6
DNA: TGTGCCAGCAGGGGCCCGGGACAGCTTGTAGGTATCCACTTT
CDR3: CASRGPGQLVGIHF

V: TRBV9
size: few
D: .
J: TRBJ2-3
DNA: TGTGCCAGCAGTTCGGCAGGGGAAGACACAGATACGCAGTATTTT
CDR3: CASSSAGEDTDTQYF

V: TRBV5-1
size: .
D: .
J: TRBJ2-1
DNA: TGCGCCAGCAGCTTGGTTCGGGGGAGCTCCTACAATGAGCAGTTCTTC
CDR3: CASSLVRGSSYNEQFF

V: TRBV4-1
size: few
D: .
J: TRBJ2-1
DNA: TGCGCCAGCAGCCGAGTCCGGGGACTGGATAATAACAATGAGCAGTTCTTC
CDR3: CASSRVRGLDNNNEQFF

V: TRBV18
size: .
D: .
J: TRBJ1-1
DNA: TGTGCCAGCTCACCGCCAAGCTCAAAGATGAACACTGAAGCTTTCTTT
CDR3: CASSPPSSKMNTEAFF

V: TRBV5-6
size: .
D: .
J: TRBJ1-1
DNA: TGTGCCAGCAGCTTGGGGACCGGCGGGACTGAAGCTTTCTTT
CDR3: CASSLGTGGTEAFF

V: TRBV5-1
size: .
D: .
J: TRBJ2-7
DNA: TGCGCCAGCAGCTTGACGGGCAGGGGCTACGAGCAGTACTTC
CDR3: CASSLTGRGYEQYF

V: TRBV30
size: .
D: TRBD1
J: TRBJ2-7
DNA: TGTGCCTGGAGCGAACCCCCTGACAGGGGGTACGAGCAGTACTTC
CDR3: CAWSEPPDRGYEQYF

V: TRBV12-5
size: once
D: TRBD1
J: TRBJ1-6
DNA: TGTGCTAGTGGTAAAGAACAGGGGATCTCACCCCTCCACTTT
CDR3: CASGKEQGISPLHF

V: TRBV18
size: few
D: TRBD2
J: TRBJ2-2
DNA: TGTGCCAGCTCCCCGCACCCCAGCGGGGGGGCCGGCGGGGAGCTGTTTTTT
CDR3: CASSPHPSGGAGGELFF

V: TRBV11-3
size: few
D: .
J: TRBJ2-7
DNA: TGTGCCAGCAGCTTCTCAGGGGAGCTTTACGAGCAGTACTTC
CDR3: CASSFSGELYEQYF

V: TRBV11-2
size: .
D: .
J: TRBJ1-6
DNA: TGTGCCAGCAGCTCCAGGGTGTTGACTTATAATTCACCCCTCCACTTT
CDR3: CASSSRVLTYNSPLHF

V: TRBV27
size: .
D: .
J: TRBJ1-4
DNA: TGTGCCAGCAGTCCTCGCCACAACGGGGCTAATGAAAAACTGTTTTTT
CDR3: CASSPRHNGANEKLFF

V: TRBV15
size: few
D: TRBD2
J: TRBJ2-4
DNA: TGTGCCACTTCTGGCGGGGGGGATAAAAACATTCAGTACTTC
CDR3: CATSGGGDKNIQYF

V: TRBV19
size: .
D: TRBD2
J: TRBJ2-5
DNA: TGTGCCAGTAGTCAATTAGCGGGGGGGCGGGAGACCCAGTACTTC
CDR3: CASSQLAGGRETQYF

V: TRBV30
size: .
D: TRBD1
J: TRBJ1-5
DNA: TGTGCCTGGAGTGTGGGACAGGTTCAGCCCCAGCATTTT
CDR3: CAWSVGQVQPQHF

V: TRBV25-1
size: .
D: .
J: TRBJ1-2
DNA: TGTGCCAGCAGTGGTACCTTGGACAAGAACTATGGCTACACCTTC
CDR3: CASSGTLDKNYGYTF

V: TRBV7-9
size: .
D: .
J: TRBJ1-1
DNA: TGTGCCAGCAGCTTAGGTTCCTACACTGAAGCTTTCTTT
CDR3: CASSLGSYTEAFF

V: TRBV4-3
size: .
D: .
J: TRBJ2-7
DNA: TGCGCCAGCAGCCAAGACACGTTACGGGAGCAGTACTTC
CDR3: CASSQDTLREQYF

V: TRBV10-3
size: .
D: TRBD2
J: TRBJ2-3
DNA: TGTGCCATCAGTTTAGCGGGGGGGAGCACAGATACGCAGTATTTT
CDR3: CAISLAGGSTDTQYF

V: TRBV15
size: once
D: .
J: TRBJ1-1
DNA: TGTGCCACCAGCAGCCCCAGGGGTAGGACTGAAGCTTTCTTT
CDR3: CATSSPRGRTEAFF

V: TRBV2
size: .
D: .
J: TRBJ2-3
DNA: TGTGCCAGCAGTGAAGTGGGACAACTAAGCACAGATACGCAGTATTTT
CDR3: CASSEVGQLSTDTQYF

V: TRBV15
size: .
D: .
J: TRBJ1-3
DNA: TGTGCCACCAGCAGAGCGGCGGGGGGAGAAAACACCATATATTTT
CDR3: CATSRAAGGENTIYF

V: TRBV10-3
size: few
D: TRBD1
J: TRBJ2-1
DNA: TGTGCCATCAGTGAGTCGACGACAGGGGTCTACAATGAGCAGTTCTTC
CDR3: CAISESTTGVYNEQFF

V: TRBV6-6
size: many
D: .
J: TRBJ2-3
DNA: TGTGCCAGCAGTTACTCTATAGATACGCAGTATTTT
CDR3: CASSYSIDTQYF

V: TRBV7-9
size: .
D: TRBD1
J: TRBJ2-7
DNA: TGTGCCAGCAGCTTCCGGGGGACAGGTGGCAACGAGCAGTACTTC
CDR3: CASSFRGTGGNEQYF

V: TRBV6-5
size: .
D: .
J: TRBJ2-7
DNA: TGTGCCAGCAGTCCTTTACGGACTGACCCGGGGCAGTACTTC
CDR3: CASSPLRTDPGQYF

V: TRBV5-1
size: .
D: .
J: TRBJ2-7
DNA: TGCGCCAGCAGCTTAACAGGATCCTCCTACGAGCAGTACTTC
CDR3: CASSLTGSSYEQYF

V: TRBV5-1
size: .
D: TRBD2
J: TRBJ2-2
DNA: TGCGCCAGCAGCGGGCCGGGGGGGCCAAGGACCGGGGAGCTGTTTTTT
CDR3: CASSGPGGPRTGELFF

V: TRBV18
size: few
D: .
J: TRBJ1-6
DNA: TGTGCCAGCTCCCGGGAGGCGAGCTCCTATAATTCACCCCTCCACTTT
CDR3: CASSREASSYNSPLHF

V: TRBV21-1
size: .
D: .
J: TRBJ1-6
DNA: TGTGCCAGCAGCTCTCTGCCCGGGACAGGGGGAGAGAGTAATTCACCCCTCCACTTT
CDR3: CASSSLPGTGGESNSPLHF

V: TRBV5-6
size: .
D: .
J: TRBJ2-5
DNA: TGTGCCAGCAGGTATCGAGGAGCTCTACCGCGGGAGACCCAGTACTTC
CDR3: CASRYRGALPRETQYF

V: TRBV2
size: once
D: TRBD2
J: TRBJ2-7
DNA: TGTGCCAGCAGTGTTCGAAGGCTAGCGGGGAGTAGGAACGAGCAGTACTTC
CDR3: CASSVRRLAGSRNEQYF

V: TRBV5-1
size: .
D: .
J: TRBJ2-5
DNA: TGCGCCAGCAGCTCAACCCACGGGGGGCCCCCAGAGACCCAGTACTTC
CDR3: CASSSTHGGPPETQYF

V: TRBV14
size: .
D: TRBD2
J: TRBJ2-1
DNA: TGTGCCAGCAGCCTCGGGGGGGGTGGGCAGTTCTTC
CDR3: CASSLGGGGQFF

V: TRBV2
size: .
D: .
J: TRBJ2-7
DNA: TGTGCCAGCAGCGACCCCTTGGGCCTATACGAGCAGTACTTC
CDR3: CASSDPLGLYEQYF

V: TRBV28
size: .
D: TRBD1
J: TRBJ2-1
DNA: TGTGCCAGCAGTTTATACAAAGGCAGGGGGTTCCCCAATGAGCAGTTCTTC
CDR3: CASSLYKGRGFPNEQFF

V: TRBV30
size: .
D: TRBD1
J: TRBJ1-3
DNA: TGTGCCTGGACCATCCGCGGGACAGAGAGAAACACCATATATTTT
CDR3: CAWTIRGTERNTIYF

V: TRBV9
size: .
D: .
J: TRBJ1-3
DNA: TGTGCCAGCAGCGCCCCGACAGGTTCTGGAAACACCATATATTTT
CDR3: CASSAPTGSGNTIYF

V: TRBV11-2
size: .
D: .
J: TRBJ2-1
DNA: TGTGCCAGCAGCTTAGTCTGGGCTACCTACAATGAGCAGTTCTTC
CDR3: CASSLVWATYNEQFF

V: TRBV19
size: .
D: .
J: TRBJ2-3
DNA: TGTGCCAGTAGCAGGGCGGCCACAGATACGCAGTATTTT
CDR3: CASSRAATDTQYF

V: TRBV30
size: once
D: TRBD2
J: TRBJ2-1
DNA: TGTGCCTGGAGTGGGAGCGGGGGCCACTACAATGAGCAGTTCTTC
CDR3: CAWSGSGGHYNEQFF

V: TRBV7-2
size: few
D: TRBD2
J: TRBJ2-5
DNA: TGTGCCAGCAGCTTTGCGGGGGAAGAGACCCAGTACTTC
CDR3: CASSFAGEETQYF

V: TRBV29-1
size: .
D: .
J: TRBJ2-3
DNA: TGCAGCGTTGAAGACCTCAGGGGCGTCTCATATTTT
CDR3: CSVEDLRGVSYF

V: TRBV28
size: few
D: .
J: TRBJ1-4
DNA: TGTGCCACTGGCCGTCTTTCAACTAATGAAAAACTGTTTTTT
CDR3: CATGRLSTNEKLFF

V: TRBV5-3
size: .
D: .
J: TRBJ1-1
DNA: TGTGCCAGAAGCTTGATTGATCGTCCTATGAGGACTGAAGCTTTCTTT
CDR3: CARSLIDRPMRTEAFF

V: TRBV6-5
size: .
D: .
J: TRBJ2-4
DNA: TGTGCCAGCAGGCCGACAGGCCCCTTTGACATTCAGTACTTC
CDR3: CASRPTGPFDIQYF

V: TRBV4-3
size: .
D: TRBD2
J: TRBJ2-3
DNA: TGCGCCAGCAGCCAAGACGGACTAGGCCGGGAGGGGGATACGCAGTATTTT
CDR3: CASSQDGLGREGDTQYF

V: TRBV9
size: .
D: TRBD1
J: TRBJ1-2
DNA: TGTGCCAGCAGAGCCCGGGACAGGGATTATGGCTACACCTTC
CDR3: CASRARDRDYGYTF

V: TRBV7-9
size: few
D: TRBD1
J: TRBJ2-3
DNA: TGTGCCAGCAGCTTAGCGGGACAGGGGGCAGATACGCAGTATTTT
CDR3: CASSLAGQGADTQYF

V: TRBV10-3
size: .
D: .
J: TRBJ2-7
DNA: TGTGCCATTGGACTACGGGGCTACGAGCAGTACTTC
CDR3: CAIGLRGYEQYF

V: TRBV6-1
size: few
D: TRBD2
J: TRBJ2-1
DNA: TGTGCCAGCAGTGAACGGGAGGGGCGCTACAATGAGCAGTTCTTC
CDR3: CASSEREGRYNEQFF

V: TRBV10-3
size: .
D: .
J: TRBJ1-5
DNA: TGTGCCATCAGTGACCAGGCGACAAATCAGCCCCAGCATTTT
CDR3: CAISDQATNQPQHF

V: TRBV30
size: .
D: .
J: TRBJ1-2
DNA: TGTGCCTGGAGTGTTGGAGGGTATGGCTACACCTTC
CDR3: CAWSVGGYGYTF

V: TRBV30
size: .
D: .
J: TRBJ1-1
DNA: TGTGCCTGGAGTGGAACCTACGACTATCAGGGAGGGAACACTGAAGCTTTCTTT
CDR3: CAWSGTYDYQGGNTEAFF